This TCR beta chain was sequenced in a study of blood T cell repertoires in COVID-19. Study as a whole: Acute-phase and convalescent COVID-19 samples originated in the United States, Italy and Spain. In each case, the material was cDNA or gDNA derived from T cells, B-cell-depleted T cells, or PBMCs.

How the authors handled the data: By means of reference gene primer amplification, nucleated cell counts were estimated. Measured with immunoSEQ multiplex PCR; TCRdb has only the in-frame clones, and not every one. The V and J calls and the clone size are those of that table, but D and trimming were determined from the DNA. The table records fewer than 650,000 clones, roughly 89% of them present only once. Seattle-derived patients entered the study during active infection and were followed longitudinally. This CDR3 is built from 13 residues. The ends lost 6 bases at V and 3 bases at J; junction bases unmatched: 3.

The receptor was isolated from a woman between 50 and 59 years old with COVID-19, enrolled during active disease. The chain recombines TRBV12-3 or TRBV12-4 with TRBJ2-5, with 8 bases aligning to TRBD2. The sample was peripheral blood. The CDR3 nucleotides read TGTGCCAGCAGCTCGACTAGCGAAGAGACCCAGTACTTC. It specifies CASSSTSEETQYF.